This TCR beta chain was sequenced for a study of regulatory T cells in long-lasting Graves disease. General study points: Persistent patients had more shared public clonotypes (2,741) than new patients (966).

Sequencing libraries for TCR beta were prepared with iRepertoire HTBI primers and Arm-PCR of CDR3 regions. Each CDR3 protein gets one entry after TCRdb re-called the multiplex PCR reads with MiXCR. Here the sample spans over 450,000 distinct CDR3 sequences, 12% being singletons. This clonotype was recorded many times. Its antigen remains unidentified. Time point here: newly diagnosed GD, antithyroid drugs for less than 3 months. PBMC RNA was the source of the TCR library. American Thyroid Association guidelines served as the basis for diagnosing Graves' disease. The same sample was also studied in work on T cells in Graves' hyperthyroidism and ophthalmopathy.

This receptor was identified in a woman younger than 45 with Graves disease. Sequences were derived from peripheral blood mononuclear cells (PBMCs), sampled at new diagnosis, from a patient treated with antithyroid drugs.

CDR3 nucleotides: TGTGCCAGCCGCCCGACCCACGGGAGTAGTAATGAGCAGTTCTTC. It translates to CASRPTHGSSNEQFF. J is TRBJ2-1 and V is TRBV27; perhaps TRBD2 as D (6 bases). Germline CDR1 and CDR2: MNHEY and SMNVEV (reference sequence). The CDR3 totals 15 residues. V dropped 8 bases and J dropped 7 bases, with 21 bases sitting between them.